This TCR beta chain originates from a study of OX40 agonist ivuxolimab in advanced cancers. Study in general: With a range of roughly 20 to 85, age averaged approximately 64 years, and around 80% were male.

V lost 6 bases to trimming and J lost 1 base; unmatched junction nucleotides: 5. Per germline, CDR1 MNHEY and CDR2 SVGAGI. CDR3 size: 14 residues. Using immunoSEQ multiplex PCR, the repertoire was profiled, and TCRdb retains in-frame clones only, with some absent. The table records around 83,000 clones, 91% of them present only once. Overall study results and limits: Expanded clones tended on average to be more numerous among CD8+ T cells than CD4+.

Concerning this clone itself: Its specificity is not known.

Source: CD4+ or CD8+ T cells sorted from blood, taken in a trial of the OX40 agonist ivuxolimab. The TCR comes from an adult with an advanced solid tumor such as melanoma, head and neck, liver or kidney cancer. The rearrangement joins TRBV6-5 to TRBJ1-1; TRBD1 aligns across 7 bases. The CDR3 loop reads CASRDRETNTEAFF. For the CDR3, the DNA is TGTGCCAGCAGAGACAGGGAAACGAACACTGAAGCTTTCTTT.